This T cell receptor (beta chain) was profiled in a study of response to subunit inactivated influenza vaccine. Study conclusions and caveats: Each seasonal influenza vaccination recruits few new T cells, the authors suggested.

In the case of this clonotype: Antigen unknown.

TCRdb re-called the RT-PCR reads with MiXCR, one entry per CDR3 protein. The data contain under 750,000 distinct CDR3 sequences, approximately 12% of them singletons. The CDR3 extends over 14 amino acids. Germline-derived CDR1 and CDR2 are DFQATT and SNEGSKA (reference sequence). V lost 5 bases and J lost 2, with 16 bases in between. The material was PBMCs from blood, obtained on the day of vaccination. This TCR was sampled from a middle-aged man who received an inactivated influenza vaccine. J is TRBJ2-7 and V is TRBV20-1, with a possible D match to TRBD1 (5 bases). CDR3 in DNA: TGCAGTGCTGCCCCTGTTGGGGCTACCTACGAGCAGTACTTC. Translating gives CSAAPVGATYEQYF.